What follows are 2 T cell receptor beta chains derived from one specimen sequenced in a study of metastatic and nonmetastatic thyroid tumors. Thyroid surgery was preceded by no treatment in any patient. TCRdb reanalyzed the PCR reads with MiXCR. This table holds about 8,000 clones, over 25% found once. Material: tumor tissue. Every receptor here comes from a female donor with papillary thyroid cancer or a benign thyroid nodule (not recorded which). Some clones in this sample may be carry-over from other donors' samples.

The chain employs TRBV5-5 and TRBJ2-6, with D hard to call. The CDR3 consists of 16 residues. V lost 4 bases, J lost 0 bases, and 11 bases lay in between. The germline CDR1 and CDR2 sequences are SGHKS and YYEKEE (reference sequence). DNA for the CDR3: TGTGCCAGCAGCCCACCCGTACTCTCTGGGGCCAACGTCCTGACTTTC. Encoded protein: CASSPPVLSGANVLTF.

This clone was seen only a few times. The CDR3 DNA follows: TGTGCCAGCCTCGACACTGAAGCTTTCTTT. Its protein is CASLDTEAFF. This chain joins TRBV28 and TRBJ1-1; no reliable D call. Trimming took off 8 bases at V and 3 bases at J, with 4 bases between the two ends. The germline gives CDR1 MDHEN, CDR2 SYDVKM. This CDR3 contains 10 residues.